These 22 T cell receptor beta chains were sequenced from one sample in a study of blood T cell repertoires in COVID-19. TCRdb's copy holds only in-frame clones and misses some; the assay was immunoSEQ multiplex PCR. The sample lists 250,000 to 300,000 clones; roughly 84% were seen once. The sequenced material came from PBMCs or T cells enriched from blood (not recorded which). The receptors here all came from a man over 45 who had recovered from COVID-19.

The rearrangement uses TRBV7-9 and TRBJ1-6; 9 positions match TRBD1. This CDR3 is built from 15 residues. The V and J ends lost 1 base and 10 bases, in that order; junction bases with no gene match: 5. Germline assignment: CDR1 SEHNR and CDR2 FQNEAQ (reference sequence). CDR3 residues: CASSLGDREYSPLHF. DNA of the CDR3: TGTGCCAGCAGCTTAGGGGACAGGGAGTACTCACCCCTCCACTTT.

A single count supports this clone. The same CDR3 can be traced to other DNA sequences in this sample. V gene TRBV11-3 combines with J gene TRBJ2-7; TRBD1 aligns across 8 bases. The germline V gene has CDR1 SGHNT and CDR2 YENEEA. With V trimmed by 5 bases and J by 3 bases, 3 bases remained unmatched. CDR3 length: 13 amino acids. CDR3 coding DNA: TGTGCCAGCAGCCCCGGACAGGGCTACGAGCAGTACTTC. It specifies CASSPGQGYEQYF.

The chain uses TRBV7-2 and TRBJ2-7, with 9 bases aligning to TRBD1. The V segment lost 5 bases and the J segment 1 base; nucleotides outside the gene matches: 3. The CDR3 sequence is 14 residues long. The germline gives CDR1 SGHTA, CDR2 FQGNSA. This CDR3 is CASSPGTGSYEQYF. The CDR3, as DNA: TGTGCCAGCAGCCCCGGGACAGGGTCCTACGAGCAGTACTTC. The full variable domain, rest sourced from reference TRBV7-2 and TRBJ2-7, is GAGVSQSPSNKVTEKGKDVELRCDPISGHTALYWYRQSLGQGLEFLIYFQGNSAPDKSGLPSDRFSAERTGGSVSTLTIQRTQQEDSAVYLCASSPGTGSYEQYFGPGTRLTVT.

The chain joins TRBV3-1 (or the pseudogene TRBV3-2) to TRBJ1-2, with 7 bases lining up with TRBD1. The CDR3 is made up of 16 amino acids. With 1 base clipped from V and 5 bases from J, the junction kept 10 bases outside the gene matches. Germline V lookup: CDR1 LGHDT, CDR2 YNNKEL (reference sequence). In nucleotides, the CDR3 is TGTGCCAGCAGCCAAGGGCCAGCAGGGGGTAGGTATGGCTACACCTTC. Residues: CASSQGPAGGRYGYTF.

On this clone itself: At the DNA level, this CDR3 is encoded by other sequences in the same sample as well. V usage is TRBV9 and J usage is TRBJ1-5; D possibly corresponds to TRBD1 (5 bases). Germline lookup yields CDR1 SGDLS and CDR2 YYNGEE. Trimming removed 0 bases at V and 7 bases at J, with 14 bases between. The CDR3 extends over 15 amino acids. The CDR3 loop is CASSVGGGLGQPQHF. The CDR3, as DNA: TGTGCCAGCAGCGTAGGGGGCGGCCTTGGGCAGCCCCAGCATTTT.

The chain couples TRBV12-3 or TRBV12-4 to TRBJ2-2; D remains unclear. This CDR3 comprises 12 residues. V was clipped by 5 bases and J by 4 bases, with 5 bases between them. The CDR3 reads CASSPFTGELFF. As DNA, the CDR3 is TGTGCCAGCAGTCCATTCACCGGGGAGCTGTTTTTT.

The chain links TRBV5-6 to TRBJ2-7, with a tentative D call TRBD2 (6 bases). Germline CDR1 is SGHDT and CDR2 is YYEEEE. The CDR3 totals 16 residues. The V end lost 1 base, the J end lost 2 bases, and 16 bases lay between the germline ends. CDR3 sequence: CASSLKFAEGPYEQYF. In nucleotides, the CDR3 is TGTGCCAGCAGCTTGAAGTTTGCGGAGGGCCCCTACGAGCAGTACTTC.

This clone was seen a handful of times. V is TRBV18 and J is TRBJ1-5; D unclear. V lost 3 bases and J 5 bases, leaving 8 bases between the germline ends. The germline CDR1 and CDR2 sequences are KGHSH and LQKENI. The CDR3 runs 13 residues. The CDR3 nucleotides are TGTGCCAGCTCACCCGGGTCCGATCAGCCCCAGCATTTT. Encoded protein: CASSPGSDQPQHF.

The gene calls are TRBV19 and TRBJ2-7; 9 nucleotides agree with TRBD2. The CDR3 spans 14 residues. Germline V gene sequence: CDR1 LNHDA, CDR2 SQIVND (reference sequence). Germline trimming cut 3 bases from V and 7 bases from J; bases unmatched to any gene: 7. CDR3 loop: CASSMVLAGTEQYF. In DNA, the CDR3 is TGTGCCAGTAGTATGGTGCTAGCGGGAACTGAGCAGTACTTC.

The chain links TRBV11-2 to TRBJ2-2; unclear D gene. The CDR3 length is 14 residues. CDR1 and CDR2 (germline): SGHAT, FQNNGV. V was pared by 4 bases and J by 1 base, with 7 bases between. CDR3 in amino acids: CASSSIQNTGELFF. CDR3 coding DNA: TGTGCCAGCAGCTCGATACAGAACACCGGGGAGCTGTTTTTT.

The rearrangement joins TRBV5-8 to TRBJ1-5; D unclear. The length of the CDR3 is 15 residues. V was trimmed by 2 bases and J by 1 base, leaving 10 bases between them. Germline-derived CDR1 and CDR2 are SGHTS and YDEGEE. The CDR3 spells CASSFNGGSNQPQHF. DNA of the CDR3: TGTGCCAGCAGCTTTAACGGAGGGAGCAATCAGCCCCAGCATTTT.

V usage is TRBV10-2 and J usage is TRBJ2-7; D may be TRBD1 (6 bases). Germline CDR1 reads WSHSY; CDR2 reads SAAADI. V lost 10 bases and J lost 0, with 19 bases in between. This CDR3 comprises 15 residues. CDR3 sequence: CATLPRDTSSYEQYF. For the CDR3, the DNA is TGCGCCACCCTACCCCGGGACACCAGCTCCTACGAGCAGTACTTC.

This rearrangement joins TRBV12-5 to TRBJ2-7; a weak D match, TRBD2 (6 bases). This CDR3 is built from 15 residues. The V and J ends lost 5 bases and 2 bases respectively, with 16 bases between them. Germline assignment: CDR1 LGHNT and CDR2 FRNRAP. The CDR3 nucleotides read TGTGCTAGTGGTCGAGACGGGGGACTTACCTACGAGCAGTACTTC. The encoded protein is CASGRDGGLTYEQYF.

The V gene is TRBV11-3, the J gene TRBJ1-4, with 11 positions matching TRBD1. The CDR3 runs to 14 residues. The ends lost 5 bases at V and 7 bases at J; junction bases unmatched: 3. CDR1 SGHNT and CDR2 YENEEA come from the germline V gene. This CDR3 reads CASSPDRGREKLFF. Written as DNA, the CDR3 is TGTGCCAGCAGCCCGGACAGGGGGCGTGAAAAACTGTTTTTT.

This chain connects TRBV28 to TRBJ1-5; D is ambiguous. Germline-derived CDR1 and CDR2 are MDHEN and SYDVKM. Trimming shortened V by 5 bases and J by 0 bases, and 5 bases separated the two germline ends. The CDR3 is made up of 13 amino acids. The CDR3 protein is CASSLNSNQPQHF. In DNA, the CDR3 is TGTGCCAGCAGTCTAAATAGCAATCAGCCCCAGCATTTT.

The chain's CDR3 is CASSRTSVKFF. The CDR3 bases are TGTGCCAGCAGCAGGACTAGCGTGAAGTTCTTC. This chain joins TRBV5-6 and TRBJ2-1; 9 nucleotides match TRBD2. The CDR3 spans 11 residues. Germline CDR1 and CDR2: SGHDT and YYEEEE. Trimming removed 4 bases from V and 14 bases from J; junction bases left unmatched: 4.

The sample holds a few counts of this clone. The rearrangement joins TRBV10-1 to TRBJ1-2, with TRBD1 as a possible D gene (6 bases). Per germline, CDR1 WNHNN and CDR2 SYGVQD (reference sequence). The germline V and J ends were trimmed by 1 base and 8 bases, with 14 bases remaining between them. This CDR3 comprises 14 residues. CDR3 amino acids: CASSEYRDKGGYTF. The CDR3 bases are TGCGCCAGCAGTGAGTACCGGGACAAAGGAGGCTACACCTTC.

The gene calls are TRBV5-1 and TRBJ1-1; TRBD1 matches 9 bases. Losses at the gene ends were 4 bases for V and 6 bases for J; bases not matched to a gene: 4. Germline V gene sequence: CDR1 SGHRS, CDR2 YFSETQ. The CDR3 is made up of 13 amino acids. The CDR3 region is CASSADRGAEAFF. CDR3 DNA: TGCGCCAGCAGCGCGGACAGGGGCGCTGAAGCTTTCTTT.

V and J are TRBV19 and TRBJ2-1; a weak D match, TRBD2 (5 bases). The length of the CDR3 is 14 residues. Trimming took 6 bases from V and 1 from J, leaving 10 bases between them. Germline V gene data show CDR1 as LNHDA and CDR2 as SQIVND (reference sequence). The CDR3 region is CASSPGGSYNEQFF. In nucleotides, the CDR3 is TGTGCCAGTAGCCCCGGCGGGTCCTACAATGAGCAGTTCTTC.

This clone was seen a few times. This sequence joins TRBV7-9 and TRBJ1-5; D uncertain. Germline CDR1 and CDR2: SEHNR and FQNEAQ (reference sequence). The CDR3 has 14 amino acids. V was cut by 4 bases and J by 9 bases, with 16 bases left in between. The DNA for the CDR3 is TGTGCCAGCAGCTACCTTGGCCGCGGGTCGCCCCAGCATTTT. As protein: CASSYLGRGSPQHF. Supplemented by reference TRBV7-9 and TRBJ1-5, the full variable domain reads DTGVSQNPRHKITKRGQNVTFRCDPISEHNRLYWYRQTLGQGPEFLTYFQNEAQLEKSRLLSDRFSAERPKGSFSTLEIQRTEQGDSAMYLCASSYLGRGSPQHFGDGTRLSIL.

J is TRBJ1-4 and V is TRBV9; D not certain. The CDR3 consists of 15 residues. CDR1 is SGDLS, CDR2 YYNGEE, per germline. Trimming took 0 bases from V and 7 from J, leaving 13 bases between them. CDR3 loop: CASSVAPGQREKLFF. The DNA of the CDR3 is TGTGCCAGCAGCGTAGCTCCGGGTCAACGTGAAAAACTGTTTTTT.

This chain connects TRBV18 to TRBJ2-1; 11 bases agree with TRBD2. This CDR3 comprises 15 residues. Germline trimming cut 3 bases from V and 6 bases from J; bases unmatched to any gene: 4. CDR1 and CDR2 (germline): KGHSH, LQKENI. The CDR3 sequence: CASSPVLAGVNEQFF. CDR3 nucleotides: TGTGCCAGCTCACCCGTACTAGCGGGAGTCAATGAGCAGTTCTTC. The full variable domain, its missing parts supplied by reference TRBV18 and TRBJ2-1, is NAGVMQNPRHLVRRRGQEARLRCSPMKGHSHVYWYRQLPEEGLKFMVYLQKENIIDESGMPKERFSAEFPKEGPSILRIQQVVRGDSAAYFCASSPVLAGVNEQFFGPGTRLTVL.